Detailed here is one T cell receptor beta chain. Only in-frame clones appear in the TCRdb table, and some are missing; sequencing was by immunoSEQ multiplex PCR. Of tens of thousands of clones detected, over 70% appear once; the ten largest clones hold about 50%. The CDR3 totals 14 residues. Germline V gene lookup returns CDR1 SGHAT and CDR2 FQDESV (reference sequence). V gave up 5 bases and J gave up 0 bases, with 11 bases separating them. This sample stems from a study of T cell responses to AZD1222 COVID-19 vaccine. This sequence originates from an adult who received the AZD1222 COVID-19 vaccine. This chain connects TRBV11-1 to TRBJ2-7; D is uncertain. The specimen comprised peripheral blood, sampled 28 days after the second AZD1222 dose. The CDR3 DNA is TGTGCCAGCAGCGACCGGCCGAGCTCCTACGAGCAGTACTTC. Its protein is CASSDRPSSYEQYF.